The rows below give T cell receptor beta chains drawn from one sample of a study of PD-1 blockade in classical Hodgkin lymphoma. Produced via immunoSEQ multiplex PCR; TCRdb's table is partial and in-frame only. Of about 96,000 clones in the sample, 90% to 95% were seen once. This sample comprised peripheral blood mononuclear cells (PBMCs), obtained before the fourth cycle of nivolumab. These receptor sequences come from a human donor with classical Hodgkin lymphoma. The CDR3 runs from the conserved cysteine through the conserved F or W. Fields, in order: J gene, CDR3 length, V gene, clone size, CDR3 protein. Not every row has a clone size; where given, it reads once, few, many or a size class.

j_call: TRBJ2-1
cdr3_length: 13
v_call: TRBV10-1
clone_size: once
cdr3_aa: CASSEEVRGQQFF

j_call: TRBJ1-2
cdr3_length: 14
v_call: TRBV5-4
clone_size: .
cdr3_aa: CASTPQGVNYGYTF

j_call: TRBJ1-2
cdr3_length: 14
v_call: TRBV13
clone_size: .
cdr3_aa: CASSLGTSNYGYTF

j_call: TRBJ2-6
cdr3_length: 17
v_call: TRBV19
clone_size: .
cdr3_aa: CASLGDRKSTGANVLTF

j_call: TRBJ1-5
cdr3_length: 19
v_call: TRBV7-9
clone_size: .
cdr3_aa: CASSAGTGLFGGSNQPQHF

j_call: TRBJ2-1
cdr3_length: 16
v_call: TRBV7-8
clone_size: .
cdr3_aa: CASSTRGLAGLNEQFF

j_call: TRBJ2-5
cdr3_length: 15
v_call: TRBV2
clone_size: .
cdr3_aa: CASSYSGKDQETQYF

j_call: TRBJ2-2
cdr3_length: 13
v_call: TRBV6-5
clone_size: once
cdr3_aa: CASSYGIDGELFF

j_call: TRBJ2-1
cdr3_length: 17
v_call: TRBV11-2
clone_size: .
cdr3_aa: CASSRTLAGGTYNEQFF

j_call: TRBJ2-7
cdr3_length: 11
v_call: TRBV23-1
clone_size: .
cdr3_aa: CASSQPYEQYF

j_call: TRBJ1-2
cdr3_length: 17
v_call: TRBV19
clone_size: .
cdr3_aa: CASSIRDRARLHKGYTF

j_call: TRBJ1-4
cdr3_length: 14
v_call: TRBV6-1
clone_size: .
cdr3_aa: CASSEPGAVEKLFF

j_call: TRBJ2-1
cdr3_length: 15
v_call: TRBV30
clone_size: .
cdr3_aa: CAWSSDLGPNGEQFF

j_call: TRBJ2-1
cdr3_length: 15
v_call: TRBV29-1
clone_size: .
cdr3_aa: CSVDGTSGSYNEQFF

j_call: TRBJ2-5
cdr3_length: 18
v_call: TRBV11-3
clone_size: .
cdr3_aa: CASSSGTSGSPGQETQYF

j_call: TRBJ1-3
cdr3_length: 16
v_call: TRBV28
clone_size: .
cdr3_aa: CASSLGTGVGGNTIYF

j_call: TRBJ1-2
cdr3_length: 13
v_call: TRBV6-5
clone_size: .
cdr3_aa: CASSRDRVYGYTF

j_call: TRBJ2-3
cdr3_length: 13
v_call: TRBV5-1
clone_size: .
cdr3_aa: CASTPLSTDTQYF

j_call: TRBJ1-1
cdr3_length: 13
v_call: TRBV2
clone_size: .
cdr3_aa: CAVRWGFGTEAFF

j_call: TRBJ2-3
cdr3_length: 18
v_call: TRBV2
clone_size: .
cdr3_aa: CASSDTLGLAGVRDTQYF

j_call: TRBJ2-1
cdr3_length: 13
v_call: TRBV10-3
clone_size: .
cdr3_aa: CAISGGQHNEQFF

j_call: TRBJ1-4
cdr3_length: 14
v_call: TRBV10-3
clone_size: .
cdr3_aa: CAISSRDTGEKLFF

j_call: TRBJ2-1
cdr3_length: 14
v_call: TRBV10-2
clone_size: .
cdr3_aa: CASSVLGPWHEQFF

j_call: TRBJ2-7
cdr3_length: 14
v_call: TRBV5-1
clone_size: .
cdr3_aa: CASRWTSGRYEQYF

j_call: TRBJ2-7
cdr3_length: 16
v_call: TRBV4-1
clone_size: .
cdr3_aa: CASSQGRTSGRGEQYF

j_call: TRBJ2-2
cdr3_length: 13
v_call: TRBV10-1
clone_size: .
cdr3_aa: CASSVRVAGELFF

j_call: TRBJ1-1
cdr3_length: 13
v_call: TRBV19
clone_size: .
cdr3_aa: CASSSPGAPEAFF

j_call: TRBJ1-5
cdr3_length: 15
v_call: TRBV5-1
clone_size: .
cdr3_aa: CASSRTGGGNQPQHF

j_call: TRBJ2-7
cdr3_length: 15
v_call: TRBV2
clone_size: .
cdr3_aa: CASSAGTSGSYEQYF

j_call: TRBJ2-1
cdr3_length: 12
v_call: TRBV7-2
clone_size: .
cdr3_aa: CASSLVEGKQFF

j_call: TRBJ1-4
cdr3_length: 15
v_call: TRBV19
clone_size: .
cdr3_aa: CASSVRGRQGEKLFF

j_call: TRBJ2-2
cdr3_length: 16
v_call: TRBV5-1
clone_size: .
cdr3_aa: CASSLRLAGVAGELFF

j_call: TRBJ1-3
cdr3_length: 13
v_call: TRBV5-6
clone_size: .
cdr3_aa: CASSLGPGNTIYF

j_call: TRBJ2-3
cdr3_length: 14
v_call: TRBV19
clone_size: few
cdr3_aa: CASSLGDGPDTQYF

j_call: TRBJ2-1
cdr3_length: 10
v_call: TRBV10-2
clone_size: .
cdr3_aa: CASRDSEQFF

j_call: TRBJ2-5
cdr3_length: 15
v_call: TRBV18
clone_size: .
cdr3_aa: CASSPAGAGGETQYF

j_call: TRBJ2-3
cdr3_length: 17
v_call: TRBV5-1
clone_size: .
cdr3_aa: CASSLGLSGRTRDTQYF

j_call: TRBJ2-5
cdr3_length: 15
v_call: TRBV27
clone_size: .
cdr3_aa: CASSPGPDRQETQYF

j_call: TRBJ1-2
cdr3_length: 17
v_call: TRBV2
clone_size: .
cdr3_aa: CASSLTRQGAEDYGYTF

j_call: TRBJ2-3
cdr3_length: 16
v_call: TRBV5-1
clone_size: few
cdr3_aa: CASSLEGLEVSDTQYF

j_call: TRBJ1-5
cdr3_length: 13
v_call: TRBV29-1
clone_size: .
cdr3_aa: CSVGVGPNQPQHF

j_call: TRBJ1-1
cdr3_length: 13
v_call: TRBV29-1
clone_size: .
cdr3_aa: CSVGQGAHTEAFF

j_call: TRBJ2-3
cdr3_length: 14
v_call: TRBV19
clone_size: .
cdr3_aa: CASSTRNSPDTQYF

j_call: TRBJ1-5
cdr3_length: 15
v_call: TRBV28
clone_size: .
cdr3_aa: CASSRPGQSNQPQHF

j_call: TRBJ2-7
cdr3_length: 15
v_call: TRBV4-1
clone_size: .
cdr3_aa: CASSHIQRRQSEQYF

j_call: TRBJ2-3
cdr3_length: 14
v_call: TRBV7-2
clone_size: .
cdr3_aa: CASSPRRTTDTQYF

j_call: TRBJ2-2
cdr3_length: 17
v_call: TRBV5-4
clone_size: .
cdr3_aa: CASSLRRGLASAGELFF

j_call: TRBJ2-7
cdr3_length: 15
v_call: TRBV2
clone_size: .
cdr3_aa: CASSEWKDREDEQYF

j_call: TRBJ1-5
cdr3_length: 15
v_call: TRBV9
clone_size: .
cdr3_aa: CASSATVGAGQPQHF

j_call: TRBJ2-1
cdr3_length: 17
v_call: TRBV9
clone_size: .
cdr3_aa: CASSAGGAVSSYNEQFF

j_call: TRBJ2-7
cdr3_length: 14
v_call: TRBV5-6
clone_size: .
cdr3_aa: CASSQIRAPYEQYF

j_call: TRBJ2-3
cdr3_length: 15
v_call: TRBV10-3
clone_size: .
cdr3_aa: CAISEVGQVTDTQYF

j_call: TRBJ1-1
cdr3_length: 16
v_call: TRBV7-9
clone_size: .
cdr3_aa: CASSAWDLRVNTEAFF

j_call: TRBJ2-3
cdr3_length: 13
v_call: TRBV19
clone_size: .
cdr3_aa: CASSTDTPRRQYF